This entry is about one TCR beta chain. Its antigen remains unidentified. Base qualities are missing; no much larger clone stands one base away. The CDR3, cysteine through phenylalanine, is 16 amino acids long. The entry retains the CDR3 DNA only, 48 bases that are in frame from base 1. Trimmed from V: 4 bases; trimmed from J: 6 bases; junction bases lacking a gene match: 13. These data belong to a study of blood T cell repertoires in COVID-19 (dated by TCRdb to the early 2020s). Regarding the study in general: Samples covering the acute and convalescent phases of COVID-19 were provided by collaborators in the United States, Italy and Spain. The material from the prospective study consisted of cDNA or gDNA derived from T cells, B-cell-depleted T cells, or PBMCs. The dataset comprised deeply sampled blood TCRbeta repertoires from subjects exposed to, actively infected with, or recovered from COVID-19. The repertoires were released in a freely available public database intended as a resource for research on the immune response to SARS-CoV-2. The samples were drawn from the first 160 participants of the ongoing ImmuneRACE study and from 1,200 or so subjects provided by 6 global collaborators. Sample metadata almost always included a de-identified subject ID, COVID-19 status, age in years and sex. HLA class I and class II types, where available, came from metadata supplied by the sample provider rather than from assay-based typing. General study outcomes and caveats: The quantity of clinical and demographic metadata differed by source and by participant and was supplied without curation.

Enrolling through a virtual design, the prospective study's participants ranged in age from roughly 18 to 100 years and lived across about two dozen United States geographic areas. To assign participants to cohorts, the prospective study relied on clinical history that participants themselves reported in a screening survey and a study questionnaire. Recovered participants in ImmuneRACE Cohort 3 were defined by two consecutive negative NP/OP PCR tests, clearance by a healthcare professional, or resolution of symptoms. Mobile phlebotomists in the prospective study collected whole blood, serum and a nasopharyngeal or oropharyngeal swab from every participant. Over a 2-month period, participants in the prospective study had the option of providing additional blood draws and questionnaires. Prospective study blood samples were shipped either frozen or at room temperature before DNA extraction. The immunoSEQ Assay, a bias-controlled multiplex PCR, was used to amplify TCRbeta CDR3 regions from genomic DNA. In the authors' own workflow: Within the assay, amplification of reference gene primers was used to estimate how many nucleated cells each sample contained. To quantify the absolute abundance of each unique TCRbeta CDR3 rearrangement, sequence reads were collapsed and filtered. Productive Simpson clonality was computed per sample as the square root of Simpson's diversity index over productive rearrangements. Entries here come from immuneACCESS through TCRdb and include only in-frame sequences with V and J called. Some clones fail to appear in such tables; in the studies checked, an unresolved V gene covers under half of the shortfall, and the cause of the remainder is unknown. The DNA was the basis for D and trimming; V, J and clone size are from that table. This sample gives 150,000 to 200,000 clones in total; approximately 80% of them show up just once. Approximately 5.4% of the sample rests with the top ten.

The clonotype originates from a middle-aged man who had recovered from COVID-19. This chain is built from TRBV23-1 and TRBJ1-1; TRBD1 aligns with 8 central bases. TRBV23-1 is an ORF for which the function is uncertain. The sample was PBMCs or T cells enriched from blood (not recorded which). CDR3 protein: CASSPGGQGAVAEAFF. The nucleotide sequence is TGCGCCAGCAGTCCAGGAGGGCAGGGGGCGGTGGCTGAAGCTTTCTTT.